A single sample is the source of the 24 T cell receptor beta chains below, sequenced in a study of vaccination and CD4 T cells after COVID-19. These receptors have no known antigen. Treatment denoted: roughly ten-day PBMC culture with coronavirus spike peptide pools or control peptides (ViraFEST assay). The Oncomine TCR Beta short-read assay was applied to DNA of cultured CD4+ T cells. TCRdb processed the PCR reads anew with MiXCR; each CDR3 protein has one entry. The sample yields roughly 18,000 distinct CDR3 sequences, roughly 50% seen once. The source material was CD4+ T cells from blood, cultured in vitro, sampled before SARS-CoV-2 vaccination. These receptors all stem from a human donor who had recovered from COVID-19.

V is TRBV7-2 and J is TRBJ1-5; 10 nucleotides agree with TRBD1. Germline-derived CDR1 and CDR2 are SGHTA and FQGNSA. Germline trimming cut 1 base from V and 7 bases from J; bases unmatched to any gene: 4. The CDR3 runs 15 residues. Here the CDR3 DNA reads TGTGCCAGCAGCTTAGAGGGACAGGGGACCCAGCCCCAGCATTTT. This translates into CASSLEGQGTQPQHF. The variable domain in full, with the rest retrieved from reference TRBV7-2 and TRBJ1-5, is GAGVSQSPSNKVTEKGKDVELRCDPISGHTALYWYRQSLGQGLEFLIYFQGNSAPDKSGLPSDRFSAERTGGSVSTLTIQRTQQEDSAVYLCASSLEGQGTQPQHFGDGTRLSIL.

Only one count was recorded for this clonotype. The chain combines TRBV7-2 with TRBJ2-5; 7 bases align to TRBD2. The ends lost 1 base at V and 7 bases at J; junction bases unmatched: 9. The CDR3 contains 15 residues. In germline, CDR1 is SGHTA, CDR2 FQGNSA. The CDR3 DNA reads TGTGCCAGCAGCTTAGGAGGCGGGGGTGTGGGGACCCAGTACTTC. Encoded protein: CASSLGGGGVGTQYF. The whole variable domain, remainder taken from reference TRBV7-2 and TRBJ2-5, is GAGVSQSPSNKVTEKGKDVELRCDPISGHTALYWYRQSLGQGLEFLIYFQGNSAPDKSGLPSDRFSAERTGGSVSTLTIQRTQQEDSAVYLCASSLGGGGVGTQYFGPGTRLLVL.

This chain connects TRBV6-2 or TRBV6-3 to TRBJ2-7; no firm D call. This CDR3 is built from 11 residues. V was cut by 5 bases and J by 3 bases, with 5 bases left in between. The germline V gene encodes CDR1 MNHEY and CDR2 SVGEGT. The CDR3 here is CASSQFYEQYF. The CDR3 coding sequence is TGTGCCAGCAGTCAGTTCTACGAGCAGTACTTC.

The table lists this clonotype with a few counts. The chain joins TRBV20-1 to TRBJ2-1, with 13 bases lining up with TRBD2. Looked up from germline, CDR1 is DFQATT and CDR2 is SNEGSKA (reference sequence). The J segment lost 9 bases and the V segment lost 3 bases, leaving 2 bases of the junction unmatched. The CDR3 is 13 residues long. The CDR3 coding sequence is TGCAGTGCTAGTACTAGCGGGAGGGCTGAGCAGTTCTTC. Protein: CSASTSGRAEQFF.

In this sample, this clonotype turned up a few times. CDR3 amino acids: CASSHYGDTQYF. The CDR3, as DNA: TGTGCCAGCAGCCACTATGGGGATACGCAGTATTTT. The V and J genes are TRBV7-3 and TRBJ2-3; D is unresolved. V was shortened by 5 bases and J by 6 bases, with 9 bases between the two germline ends. Germline V CDR1 and CDR2: SGHTA, FQGTGA. The CDR3 loop spans 12 amino acids.

In DNA form, the CDR3 reads TGTGCCAGCAGCAAGGACAGTAGCACAGATACGCAGTATTTT. It encodes CASSKDSSTDTQYF. This chain links TRBV7-2 with TRBJ2-3; a possible D gene is TRBD1 (6 bases). V lost 5 bases to trimming and J lost 0 bases, with 9 bases between them. The CDR3 contains 14 residues. CDR1 is SGHTA and CDR2 is FQGNSA in the germline V gene. Together with reference TRBV7-2 and TRBJ2-3, the CDR3 gives the full variable domain: GAGVSQSPSNKVTEKGKDVELRCDPISGHTALYWYRQSLGQGLEFLIYFQGNSAPDKSGLPSDRFSAERTGGSVSTLTIQRTQQEDSAVYLCASSKDSSTDTQYFGPGTRLTVL.

The chain has TRBV7-2 and TRBJ2-7, with TRBD1 identical over 7 bases. The DNA end is more similar to TRBJ2-5, so the J call may be wrong. Germline CDR1 and CDR2: SGHTA and FQGNSA. The CDR3 has 16 amino acids. For the CDR3, the DNA is TGTGCCAGCAGCGTACAGGGGACGGGTTCGGGAGAGACCCAGTACTTC. It codes for CASSVQGTGSGETQYF.

By sample fraction, this clonotype is medium-sized. The V gene is TRBV20-1, the J gene TRBJ2-2; D may correspond to TRBD1 or TRBD2 (5 bases each). Trimming removed 5 bases from V and 4 bases from J, with 8 bases in between. The CDR3 totals 12 residues. Germline CDR1 and CDR2: DFQATT and SNEGSKA (reference sequence). CDR3 nucleotides: TGCAGTGCTGGGACGTCCACCGGGGAGCTGTTTTTT. It is translated as CSAGTSTGELFF.

The chain couples TRBV21-1 to TRBJ2-5; the D call in the table, TRBD1, was not verified against the DNA. TRBV21-1 is deemed a pseudogene. This CDR3 is built from 14 residues. The CDR3 DNA sequence: TGTGCCAGCAGCAAACTGGACTGGGGGGAGACCCAGTACTTC. Translating gives CASSKLDWGETQYF.

This chain uses TRBV7-9 with TRBJ2-7, with TRBD1 as a possible D gene (6 bases). Trimming removed 6 bases at V and 5 bases at J, with 20 bases between. Germline assignment: CDR1 SEHNR and CDR2 FQNEAQ (reference sequence). This CDR3 is 15 amino acids long. The CDR3 nucleotides read TGTGCCAGCAGTTTCAACTCCAGGGGAACCGACGAGCAGTACTTC. Translated: CASSFNSRGTDEQYF.

V and J are TRBV20-1 and TRBJ2-1; TRBD2 matches at 8 bases. Germline assignment: CDR1 DFQATT and CDR2 SNEGSKA (reference sequence). The CDR3 spans 14 residues. J lost 8 bases, V lost 5 bases, and 11 bases had no gene match. CDR3 sequence reads: CSASGQREIYEQFF. As DNA, the CDR3 is TGCAGTGCTTCGGGCCAGCGGGAGATTTATGAGCAGTTCTTC.

This clonotype has a handful of counts. This chain joins TRBV10-3 and TRBJ2-3, with TRBD2 identical over 13 bases. This CDR3 has 16 residues. V lost 6 bases to trimming and J lost 4 bases; unmatched junction nucleotides: 7. Germline loops: CDR1 ENHRY, CDR2 SYGVKD. The CDR3 DNA reads as TGTGCCATCAGCCAGACTAGCGGGGGGCGGGCAGATACGCAGTATTTT. The encoded protein is CAISQTSGGRADTQYF.

This rearrangement joins TRBV25-1 to TRBJ2-7, with D possibly being TRBD1 (5 bases). Germline CDR1 is MGHDK and CDR2 is SYGVNS. CDR3 length: 13 residues. V was shortened by 4 bases and J by 5 bases, with 12 bases between the two germline ends. The CDR3 DNA sequence: TGTGCCAGCAGTGTTCAGGGTAAAGACGAGCAGTACTTC. Protein: CASSVQGKDEQYF.

The chain has TRBV15 and TRBJ1-5; D not certain. V was cut by 4 bases and J by 4 bases, with 17 bases left in between. The germline gives CDR1 LNHNV, CDR2 YYDKDF (reference sequence). The length of the CDR3 is 16 residues. The CDR3 DNA sequence: TGTGCCACCAGCAAAGAAAGCAGGTACAGTAATCAGCCCCAGCATTTT. The encoded protein is CATSKESRYSNQPQHF.

This clonotype was counted only a few times. V is TRBV6-2 or TRBV6-3 and J is TRBJ1-5; D is perhaps TRBD1 (5 bases). The CDR3 has 13 amino acids. Germline V lookup: CDR1 MNHEY, CDR2 SVGEGT. The ends were cut back, 5 bases at V and 4 bases at J, with 9 bases in the middle. The CDR3 protein is CASSPGLNQPQHF. In DNA form, the CDR3 reads TGTGCCAGCAGTCCGGGGCTGAATCAGCCCCAGCATTTT.

The rearrangement uses TRBV27 and TRBJ1-1; 10 bases align to TRBD1. CDR3 length: 17 residues. The germline CDR1 and CDR2 sequences are MNHEY and SMNVEV (reference sequence). Trimming took 1 base from V and 4 from J; bases not matched to a gene: 9. CDR3 DNA sequence: TGTGCCAGCAGTTTATTTTCGACAGGGGGCTTCGGCACTGAAGCTTTCTTT. It is translated as CASSLFSTGGFGTEAFF.

The chain links TRBV20-1 to TRBJ2-7; 8 positions agree with TRBD2. CDR1 is DFQATT, CDR2 SNEGSKA, per germline (reference sequence). Trimming at V came to 7 bases and at J to 5 bases, leaving 10 bases not matched to a gene. This CDR3 region has 13 residues. The CDR3 region is CSVRDGRVHEQYF. The CDR3 DNA reads as TGCAGTGTTAGGGACGGGAGGGTACACGAGCAGTACTTC.

The V call is TRBV6-2 or TRBV6-3, the J call TRBJ1-2; D ambiguous. Germline values: CDR1 MNHEY, CDR2 SVGEGT. The CDR3 totals 15 residues. V lost 5 bases and J lost 2, with 15 bases in between. The chain's CDR3 is CASSSRQWRNYGYTF. In DNA, the CDR3 is TGTGCCAGCAGTAGCCGACAATGGAGAAACTATGGCTACACCTTC.

This chain joins TRBV6-2 or TRBV6-3 and TRBJ1-2; D possibly corresponds to TRBD1 (6 bases). Germline V gene lookup returns CDR1 MNHEY and CDR2 SVGEGT. The CDR3 is 18 amino acids. Trimming took 6 bases from V and 3 from J, leaving 26 bases between them. In DNA, the CDR3 is TGTGCCAGCAGAGGGGTAGGACTAGGGGGTACGCCCCACTATGGCTACACCTTC. This codes for CASRGVGLGGTPHYGYTF.

This chain links TRBV20-1 with TRBJ1-6; possibly TRBD1 for D (5 bases). CDR1 and CDR2 from the germline V gene are DFQATT and SNEGSKA (reference sequence). The CDR3 contains 13 residues. The V gene lost 5 bases and the J gene lost 10 bases, with 15 bases spanning the gap. This chain's CDR3 is CSAYEGLRSPLHF. DNA of the CDR3: TGCAGTGCTTACGAGGGGTTAAGGTCACCCCTCCACTTT.

The rearrangement links TRBV6-1 to TRBJ1-6; 9 bases agree with TRBD1. V lost 8 bases to trimming and J lost 8 bases; unmatched junction nucleotides: 7. In germline, CDR1 is MNHNS, CDR2 SASEGT. The CDR3 extends over 14 amino acids. Written as DNA, the CDR3 is TGTGCCAGCGGGGATGGGACAGGGTATTCACCCCTCCACTTT. Translation gives CASGDGTGYSPLHF.

By proportion, this clonotype is large. The chain uses TRBV20-1 and TRBJ1-5; no clear D. This CDR3 region has 12 residues. Trimming cost V 6 bases and J 0 bases, with 6 bases left between them. CDR1 is DFQATT, CDR2 SNEGSKA, per germline (reference sequence). This CDR3 is CSALNSNQPQHF. DNA for the CDR3: TGCAGTGCCCTAAATAGCAATCAGCCCCAGCATTTT.

This chain uses TRBV7-2 with TRBJ2-2, with 7 bases identical to TRBD1. CDR3 length equals 14 residues. V lost 3 bases and J lost 4; bases outside the gene matches: 2. Germline V lookup: CDR1 SGHTA, CDR2 FQGNSA. CDR3 region: CASSLGQFTGELFF. DNA for the CDR3: TGTGCCAGCAGCTTGGGACAGTTCACCGGGGAGCTGTTTTTT. The entire variable domain, with the rest obtained from reference TRBV7-2 and TRBJ2-2, is as follows: GAGVSQSPSNKVTEKGKDVELRCDPISGHTALYWYRQSLGQGLEFLIYFQGNSAPDKSGLPSDRFSAERTGGSVSTLTIQRTQQEDSAVYLCASSLGQFTGELFFGEGSRLTVL.

The chain links TRBV20-1 to TRBJ2-5, with D perhaps matching TRBD1 or TRBD2 (5 bases each). Between the trimmed V and J ends, which lost 3 bases and 5 bases, there was a span of 13 bases. CDR1 and CDR2 from the germline V gene are DFQATT and SNEGSKA (reference sequence). The CDR3 is 13 residues long. Here the CDR3 reads CSASPGARETQYF. Written as DNA, the CDR3 is TGCAGTGCTAGTCCCGGGGCCCGGGAGACCCAGTACTTC.